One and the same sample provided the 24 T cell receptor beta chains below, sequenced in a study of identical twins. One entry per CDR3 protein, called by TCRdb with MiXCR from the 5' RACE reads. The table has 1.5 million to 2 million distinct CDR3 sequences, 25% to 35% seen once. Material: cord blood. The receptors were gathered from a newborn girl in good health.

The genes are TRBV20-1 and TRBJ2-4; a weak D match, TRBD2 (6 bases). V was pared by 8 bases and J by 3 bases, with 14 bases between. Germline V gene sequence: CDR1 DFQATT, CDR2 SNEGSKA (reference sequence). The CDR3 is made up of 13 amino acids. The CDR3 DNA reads TGCAGTCCAAGTCGGGGGTACAAAAACATTCAGTACTTC. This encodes CSPSRGYKNIQYF.

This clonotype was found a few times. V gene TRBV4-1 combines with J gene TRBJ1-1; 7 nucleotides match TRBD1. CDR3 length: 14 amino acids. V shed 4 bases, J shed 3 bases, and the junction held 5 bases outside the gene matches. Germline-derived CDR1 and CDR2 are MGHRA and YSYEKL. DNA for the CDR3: TGCGCCAGCAGCCTCCCGGGACAGTACACTGAAGCTTTCTTT. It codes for CASSLPGQYTEAFF.

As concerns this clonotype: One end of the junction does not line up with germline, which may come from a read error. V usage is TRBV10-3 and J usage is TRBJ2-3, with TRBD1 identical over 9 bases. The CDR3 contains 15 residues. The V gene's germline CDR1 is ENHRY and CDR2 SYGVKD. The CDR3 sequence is CAISEQGASTGTQYF. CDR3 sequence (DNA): TGTGCCATCAGTGAACAGGGGGCGTCCACAGGTACGCAGTATTTT.

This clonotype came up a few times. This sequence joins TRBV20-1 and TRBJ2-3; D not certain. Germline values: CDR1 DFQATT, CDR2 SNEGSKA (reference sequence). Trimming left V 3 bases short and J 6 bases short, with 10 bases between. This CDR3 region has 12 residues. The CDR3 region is CSASRLGDTQYF. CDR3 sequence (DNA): TGCAGTGCTAGTCGACTTGGGGATACGCAGTATTTT.

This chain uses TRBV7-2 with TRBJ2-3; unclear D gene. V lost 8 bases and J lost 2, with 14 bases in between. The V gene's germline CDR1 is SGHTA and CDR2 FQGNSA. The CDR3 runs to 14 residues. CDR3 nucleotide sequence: TGTGCCAGCGGGGTTGGGCGGTTCACAGATACGCAGTATTTT. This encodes CASGVGRFTDTQYF.

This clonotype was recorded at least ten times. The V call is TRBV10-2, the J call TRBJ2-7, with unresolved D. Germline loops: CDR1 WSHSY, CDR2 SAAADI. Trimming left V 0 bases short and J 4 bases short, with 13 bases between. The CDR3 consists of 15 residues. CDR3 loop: CASSESYGITYEQYF. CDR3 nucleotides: TGCGCCAGCAGTGAGTCTTACGGAATAACTTACGAGCAGTACTTC.

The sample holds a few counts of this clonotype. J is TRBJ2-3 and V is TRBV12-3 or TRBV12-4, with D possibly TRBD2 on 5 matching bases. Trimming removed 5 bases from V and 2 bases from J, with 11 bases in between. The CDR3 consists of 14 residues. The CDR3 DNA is TGTGCCAGCAGTACCGGACTCTACACAGATACGCAGTATTTT. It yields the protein CASSTGLYTDTQYF.

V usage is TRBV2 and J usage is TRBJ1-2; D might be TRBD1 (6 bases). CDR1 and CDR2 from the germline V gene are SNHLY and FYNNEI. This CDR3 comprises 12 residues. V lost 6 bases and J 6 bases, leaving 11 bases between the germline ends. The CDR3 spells CASRSHRDGYTF. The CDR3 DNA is TGTGCCAGCAGGAGTCACAGGGATGGCTACACCTTC.

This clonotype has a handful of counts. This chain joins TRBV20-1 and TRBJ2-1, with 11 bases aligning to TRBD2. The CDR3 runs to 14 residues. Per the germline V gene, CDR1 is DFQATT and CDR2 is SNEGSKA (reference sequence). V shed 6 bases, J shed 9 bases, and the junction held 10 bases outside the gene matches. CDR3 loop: CSANLAGGVLEQFF. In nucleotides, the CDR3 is TGCAGTGCAAATCTAGCGGGAGGAGTACTTGAGCAGTTCTTC.

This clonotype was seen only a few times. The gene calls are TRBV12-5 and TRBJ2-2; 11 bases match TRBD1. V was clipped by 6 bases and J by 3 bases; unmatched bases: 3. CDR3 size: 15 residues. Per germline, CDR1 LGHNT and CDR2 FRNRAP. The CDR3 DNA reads TGTGCTAGTGGAGTGGGACAGGGGGACACCGGGGAGCTGTTTTTT. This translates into CASGVGQGDTGELFF.

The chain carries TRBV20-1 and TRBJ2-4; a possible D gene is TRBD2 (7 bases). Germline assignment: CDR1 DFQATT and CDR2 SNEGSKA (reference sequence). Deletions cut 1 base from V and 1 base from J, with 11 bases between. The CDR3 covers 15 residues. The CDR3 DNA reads TGCAGTGCTAGAGGTCGGGGGGCCGCCAAAAACATTCAGTACTTC. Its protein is CSARGRGAAKNIQYF.

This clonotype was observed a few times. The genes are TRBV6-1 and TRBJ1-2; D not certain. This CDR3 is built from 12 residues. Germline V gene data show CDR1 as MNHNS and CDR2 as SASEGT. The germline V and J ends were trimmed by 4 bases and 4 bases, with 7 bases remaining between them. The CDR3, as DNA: TGTGCCAGCAGTGTCAGCCCCTATGGCTACACCTTC. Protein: CASSVSPYGYTF.

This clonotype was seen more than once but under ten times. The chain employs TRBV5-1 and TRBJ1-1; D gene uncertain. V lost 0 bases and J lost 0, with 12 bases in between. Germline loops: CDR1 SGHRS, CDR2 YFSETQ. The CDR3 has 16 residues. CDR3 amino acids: CASSLELGRLNTEAFF. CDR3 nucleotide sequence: TGCGCCAGCAGCTTGGAATTGGGGAGGTTGAACACTGAAGCTTTCTTT.

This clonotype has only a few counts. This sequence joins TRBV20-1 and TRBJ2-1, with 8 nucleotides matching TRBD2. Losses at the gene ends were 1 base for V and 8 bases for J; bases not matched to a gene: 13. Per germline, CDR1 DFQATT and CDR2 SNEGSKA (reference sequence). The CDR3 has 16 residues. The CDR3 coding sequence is TGCAGTGCTAGAGGATCCCCCCGGGGGGGCCACGATGAGCAGTTCTTC. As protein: CSARGSPRGGHDEQFF.

The CDR3 coding sequence is TGCGCCAGCAGTGAGGACAGGGATGCTGGCTACACCTTC. Translated: CASSEDRDAGYTF. The chain carries TRBV10-2 and TRBJ1-2; 7 bases fit TRBD1. The CDR3 has 13 residues. The V and J ends lost 2 bases and 7 bases, in that order; junction bases with no gene match: 4. Per the germline V gene, CDR1 is WSHSY and CDR2 is SAAADI.

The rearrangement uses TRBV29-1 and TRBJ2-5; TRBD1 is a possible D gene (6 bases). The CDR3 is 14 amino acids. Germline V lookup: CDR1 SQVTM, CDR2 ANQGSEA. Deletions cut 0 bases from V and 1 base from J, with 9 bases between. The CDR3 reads CSVEDPRGQETQYF. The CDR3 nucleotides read TGCAGCGTTGAAGATCCCAGGGGCCAAGAGACCCAGTACTTC.

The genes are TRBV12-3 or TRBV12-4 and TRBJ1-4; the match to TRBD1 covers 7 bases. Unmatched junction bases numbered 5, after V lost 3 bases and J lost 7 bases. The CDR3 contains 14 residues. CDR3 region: CASSFQGGGEKLFF. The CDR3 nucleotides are TGTGCCAGCAGTTTCCAGGGGGGAGGTGAAAAACTGTTTTTT.

The CDR3 protein is CAISGVNTAPTDTQYF. In DNA form, the CDR3 reads TGTGCCATCAGTGGGGTGAACACAGCGCCGACAGATACGCAGTATTTT. The chain couples TRBV10-3 to TRBJ2-3; D remains unclear. V lost 4 bases and J 3 bases, leaving 17 bases between the germline ends. This CDR3 region has 16 residues. Germline CDR1 reads ENHRY; CDR2 reads SYGVKD.

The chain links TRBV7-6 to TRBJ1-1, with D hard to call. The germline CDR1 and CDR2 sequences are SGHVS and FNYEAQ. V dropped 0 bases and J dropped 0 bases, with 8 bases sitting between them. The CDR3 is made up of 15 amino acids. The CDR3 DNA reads TGTGCCAGCAGCTTAGCTGCAGCTATGAACACTGAAGCTTTCTTT. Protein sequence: CASSLAAAMNTEAFF.

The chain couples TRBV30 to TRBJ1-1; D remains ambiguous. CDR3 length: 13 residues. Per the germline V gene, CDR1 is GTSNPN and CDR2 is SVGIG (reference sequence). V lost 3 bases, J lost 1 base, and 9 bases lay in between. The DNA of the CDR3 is TGTGCCTGGAGGGGCAAGAAGAACACTGAAGCTTTCTTT. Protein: CAWRGKKNTEAFF.

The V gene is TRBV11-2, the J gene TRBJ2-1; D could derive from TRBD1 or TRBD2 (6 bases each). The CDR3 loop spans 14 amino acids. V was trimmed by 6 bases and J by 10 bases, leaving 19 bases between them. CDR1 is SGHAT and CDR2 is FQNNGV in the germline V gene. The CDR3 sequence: CASSLSLGGGEQFF. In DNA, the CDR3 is TGTGCCAGCAGTCTTAGCCTGGGGGGCGGAGAGCAGTTCTTC. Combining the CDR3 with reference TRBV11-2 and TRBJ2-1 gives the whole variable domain EAGVAQSPRYKIIEKRQSVAFWCNPISGHATLYWYQQILGQGPKLLIQFQNNGVVDDSQLPKDRFSAERLKGVDSTLKIQPAKLEDSAVYLCASSLSLGGGEQFFGPGTRLTVL.

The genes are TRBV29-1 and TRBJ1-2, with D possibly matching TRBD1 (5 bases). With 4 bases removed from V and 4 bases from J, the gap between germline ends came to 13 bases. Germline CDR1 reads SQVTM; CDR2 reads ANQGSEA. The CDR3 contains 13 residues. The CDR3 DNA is TGCAGCGTTGTCCGGGGCGGGGGCTATGGCTACACCTTC. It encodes CSVVRGGGYGYTF.

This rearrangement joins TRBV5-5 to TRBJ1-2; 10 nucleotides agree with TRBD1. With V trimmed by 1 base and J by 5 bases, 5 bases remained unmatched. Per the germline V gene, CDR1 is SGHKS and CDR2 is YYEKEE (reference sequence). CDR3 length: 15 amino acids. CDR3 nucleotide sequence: TGTGCCAGCAGCTTGCGCTCGGGACAGGGGTATGGCTACACCTTC. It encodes CASSLRSGQGYGYTF.

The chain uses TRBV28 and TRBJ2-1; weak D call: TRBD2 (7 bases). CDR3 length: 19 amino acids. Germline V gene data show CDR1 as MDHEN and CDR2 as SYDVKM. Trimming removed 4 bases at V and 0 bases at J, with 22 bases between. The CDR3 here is CASSSPLYGGGSSYNEQFF. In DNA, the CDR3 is TGTGCCAGCAGTTCCCCCCTTTACGGGGGCGGGAGCTCCTACAATGAGCAGTTCTTC.